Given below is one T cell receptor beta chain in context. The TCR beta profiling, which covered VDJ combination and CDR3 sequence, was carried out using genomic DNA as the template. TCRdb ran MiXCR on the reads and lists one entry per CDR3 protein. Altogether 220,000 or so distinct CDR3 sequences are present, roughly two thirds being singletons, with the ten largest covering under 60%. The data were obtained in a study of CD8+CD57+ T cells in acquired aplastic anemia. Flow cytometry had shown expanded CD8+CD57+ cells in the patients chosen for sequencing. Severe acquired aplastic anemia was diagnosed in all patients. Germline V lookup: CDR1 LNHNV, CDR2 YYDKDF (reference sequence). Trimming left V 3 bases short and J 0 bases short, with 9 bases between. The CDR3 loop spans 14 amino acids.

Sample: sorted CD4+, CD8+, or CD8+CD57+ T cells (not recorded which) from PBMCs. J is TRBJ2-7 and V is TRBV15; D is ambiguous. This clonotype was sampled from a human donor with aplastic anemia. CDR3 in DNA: TGTGCCACCAGCAGCGCGCTGAGCTCCTACGAGCAGTACTTC. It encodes CATSSALSSYEQYF. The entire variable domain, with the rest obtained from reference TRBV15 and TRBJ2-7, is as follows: DAMVIQNPRYQVTQFGKPVTLSCSQTLNHNVMYWYQQKSSQAPKLLFHYYDKDFNNEADTPDNFQSRRPNTSFCFLDIRSPGLGDTAMYLCATSSALSSYEQYFGPGTRLTVT.